These 27 T cell receptor beta chains share one sample of origin, sequenced in a study of blood T cell repertoires in COVID-19 (TCRdb year 2020). The library came from the immunoSEQ multiplex PCR assay. TCRdb carries this immuneACCESS record with in-frame sequences only. Its versions omit some clonotypes, under half of them owing to an unresolved V gene in the studies checked, with the rest unexplained. For this sample the table gives 25,000 to 35,000 clones, of which roughly 80% were detected only once. Approximately 24% of the sample rests with the top ten. Source material: peripheral blood. The receptors come from a man between 65 and 85 years old with active COVID-19.

The chain links TRBV5-1 to TRBJ1-3; 7 bases line up with TRBD1. CDR1 and CDR2 (germline): SGHRS, YFSETQ. Trimming took 1 base from V and 2 from J; bases not matched to a gene: 6. CDR3 length equals 16 residues. CDR3 amino acids: CASSLRTGAPGNTIYF. The DNA for the CDR3 is TGCGCCAGCAGCTTGAGGACAGGCGCCCCTGGAAACACCATATATTTT.

The chain links TRBV2 to TRBJ2-5; 8 bases agree with TRBD2. The CDR3 runs 14 residues. From germline, CDR1 is SNHLY and CDR2 FYNNEI. V lost 9 bases, J lost 5 bases, and 11 bases stayed unmatched. Written as DNA, the CDR3 is TGTGCCAGTAGAGCGGGAGAATTGGAGGAGACCCAGTACTTC. It encodes CASRAGELEETQYF.

The gene calls are TRBV4-1 and TRBJ2-2; D not certain. V lost 2 bases to trimming and J lost 4 bases, with 11 bases between them. The germline V gene encodes CDR1 MGHRA and CDR2 YSYEKL. The CDR3 totals 15 residues. CDR3 sequence (DNA): TGCGCCAGCAGCCAATCGGTGGTTGGCACCGGGGAGCTGTTTTTT. Translated: CASSQSVVGTGELFF.

This chain uses TRBV5-1 with TRBJ2-1, with 8 nucleotides matching TRBD2. Germline lookup yields CDR1 SGHRS and CDR2 YFSETQ. With V trimmed by 5 bases and J by 8 bases, 6 bases remained unmatched. The CDR3 sequence is 13 residues long. CDR3 sequence reads: CASRDSGAHEQFF. The CDR3 DNA follows: TGCGCCAGCAGAGATAGCGGGGCACATGAGCAGTTCTTC. The complete variable domain, with remaining parts taken from reference TRBV5-1 and TRBJ2-1, reads KAGVTQTPRYLIKTRGQQVTLSCSPISGHRSVSWYQQTPGQGLQFLFEYFSETQRNKGNFPGRFSGRQFSNSRSEMNVSTLELGDSALYLCASRDSGAHEQFFGPGTRLTVL.

The rearrangement uses TRBV30 and TRBJ1-1; D remains ambiguous. From germline, CDR1 is GTSNPN and CDR2 SVGIG (reference sequence). V shed 0 bases and J shed 4 bases, with 6 bases lying between them. This CDR3 has 12 amino acids. Here the CDR3 reads CAWSVVGTEAFF. CDR3 in DNA: TGTGCCTGGAGTGTAGTCGGCACTGAAGCTTTCTTT.

This sequence joins TRBV7-8 and TRBJ2-1; 11 bases align to TRBD2. Per germline, CDR1 SGHVS and CDR2 FQNEAQ. CDR3 length: 16 residues. The trim removed 5 bases at V and 2 bases at J, leaving 5 bases unmatched. CDR3 in DNA: TGTGCCAGCAGCCGCCAACTAGCGGGGGCCTACAATGAGCAGTTCTTC. Its protein product is CASSRQLAGAYNEQFF.

This sequence joins TRBV10-2 and TRBJ1-1; no reliable D call. The CDR3 is 14 amino acids. The ends were cut back, 6 bases at V and 7 bases at J, with 18 bases in the middle. The germline CDR1 and CDR2 sequences are WSHSY and SAAADI. The CDR3 DNA is TGCGCCAGCAGATCTGGTGAACTTTCAAATGAAGCTTTCTTT. Translation: CASRSGELSNEAFF.

This chain connects TRBV5-1 to TRBJ2-3; 7 bases align to TRBD1. The CDR3 loop spans 14 amino acids. V shed 0 bases, J shed 4 bases, and the junction held 2 bases outside the gene matches. Germline V lookup: CDR1 SGHRS, CDR2 YFSETQ. In DNA form, the CDR3 reads TGCGCCAGCAGCTTGGTGACAGGGTCAGATACGCAGTATTTT. Its translation: CASSLVTGSDTQYF.

V and J are TRBV30 and TRBJ1-1, with D possibly matching TRBD1 (5 bases). CDR1 GTSNPN and CDR2 SVGIG come from the germline V gene (reference sequence). The length of the CDR3 is 14 residues. Trimming removed 4 bases from V and 0 bases from J, with 12 bases in between. The CDR3 protein is CAWNYGGVNTEAFF. CDR3 nucleotide sequence: TGTGCCTGGAATTACGGGGGGGTGAACACTGAAGCTTTCTTT.

This rearrangement joins TRBV7-2 to TRBJ2-7, with 8 bases identical to TRBD2. J was trimmed by 2 bases and V by 5 bases; bases with no gene match: 8. This CDR3 contains 15 residues. Germline V lookup: CDR1 SGHTA, CDR2 FQGNSA. The DNA of the CDR3 is TGTGCCAGCAGCAAAAAGCGGGAGTCTACCTACGAGCAGTACTTC. It specifies CASSKKRESTYEQYF. Full variable domain (rest looked up from reference TRBV7-2 and TRBJ2-7): GAGVSQSPSNKVTEKGKDVELRCDPISGHTALYWYRQSLGQGLEFLIYFQGNSAPDKSGLPSDRFSAERTGGSVSTLTIQRTQQEDSAVYLCASSKKRESTYEQYFGPGTRLTVT.

The genes are TRBV5-4 and TRBJ2-1, with a tentative D call TRBD1 (5 bases). This CDR3 has 16 amino acids. V was cut by 0 bases and J by 0 bases, with 10 bases left in between. Germline V lookup: CDR1 SGHNT, CDR2 YYREEE (reference sequence). The CDR3 protein is CASSLGGDSSYNEQFF. The CDR3 DNA reads as TGTGCCAGCAGCTTGGGAGGAGACAGCTCCTACAATGAGCAGTTCTTC.

The chain combines TRBV28 with TRBJ2-1, with TRBD2 identical over 11 bases. Germline trimming cut 8 bases from V and 4 bases from J; bases unmatched to any gene: 10. CDR1 is MDHEN, CDR2 SYDVKM, per germline. The CDR3 extends over 16 amino acids. CDR3 amino acids: CASVGASGRYYNEQFF. The DNA of the CDR3 is TGTGCCAGCGTGGGGGCTAGCGGGAGGTATTACAATGAGCAGTTCTTC.

The chain uses TRBV5-1 and TRBJ2-2; D gene ambiguous. Germline loops: CDR1 SGHRS, CDR2 YFSETQ. The CDR3 covers 15 residues. Trimming cost V 3 bases and J 2 bases, with 11 bases left between them. Here the CDR3 DNA reads TGCGCCAGCAGCTCTCAGGTGTCAAACACCGGGGAGCTGTTTTTT. As protein: CASSSQVSNTGELFF.

Relative to its sample, this clone is medium-sized. The chain links TRBV10-3 to TRBJ2-7; 9 bases fit TRBD1. V shed 3 bases, J shed 1 base, and the junction held 7 bases outside the gene matches. From germline, CDR1 is ENHRY and CDR2 SYGVKD. CDR3 size: 16 residues. The CDR3 region has the DNA TGTGCCATCAGTGACCCGGGACAGGGCAGGTCCTACGAGCAGTACTTC. Translation: CAISDPGQGRSYEQYF.

The rearrangement uses TRBV6-6 and TRBJ2-4; 7 bases line up with TRBD1. The ends lost 5 bases at V and 2 bases at J; junction bases unmatched: 9. From germline, CDR1 is MNHNY and CDR2 SVGAGI (reference sequence). This CDR3 contains 16 residues. The CDR3 loop reads CASSPDPQGTKNIQYF. The CDR3 DNA is TGTGCCAGCAGTCCCGACCCACAGGGGACCAAAAACATTCAGTACTTC.

This chain links TRBV6-6 with TRBJ2-5; D may be TRBD2 (6 bases). V gave up 4 bases and J gave up 6 bases, with 15 bases separating them. This CDR3 has 14 residues. Germline V gene data show CDR1 as MNHNY and CDR2 as SVGAGI (reference sequence). The CDR3 loop reads CASSSRTSPKTQYF. For the CDR3, the DNA is TGTGCCAGCAGTTCACGAACTAGCCCAAAGACCCAGTACTTC.

Notes on this clone: An end of the junction differs from the germline gene, which may be a read error. The chain recombines TRBV28 with TRBJ2-7; 8 nucleotides line up with TRBD2. The CDR3 is made up of 14 amino acids. Looked up from germline, CDR1 is MDHEN and CDR2 is SYDVKM. CDR3: CASRAGTRSSEQYF. As DNA, the CDR3 is TGTGCCAGCAGAGCCGGGACTAGATCCTCCGAGCAGTACTTC.

The genes are TRBV24-1 and TRBJ2-2; the D gene is possibly TRBD1 (6 bases). V shed 5 bases and J shed 6 bases, with 15 bases lying between them. The CDR3 has 15 amino acids. Germline V CDR1 and CDR2: KGHDR, SFDVKD. The CDR3 spells CATSALDSVAGELFF. The CDR3 DNA is TGTGCCACCAGTGCCCTGGACAGTGTTGCCGGGGAGCTGTTTTTT.

The chain links TRBV29-1 to TRBJ2-7; the match to TRBD1 covers 7 bases. CDR3 size: 12 residues. CDR1 and CDR2 (germline): SQVTM, ANQGSEA. After removal of 7 bases from V and 2 bases from J, the junction contained 5 bases not matched to a gene. In DNA form, the CDR3 reads TGCAGCGCCAACGACAGGGCCTACGAGCAGTACTTC. Protein: CSANDRAYEQYF.

The V call is TRBV6-5, the J call TRBJ1-1; D not resolved. Germline values: CDR1 MNHEY, CDR2 SVGAGI. The CDR3 has 12 residues. Deletions cut 6 bases from V and 1 base from J, with 6 bases between. Here the CDR3 reads CASSPGNTEAFF. The CDR3 region has the DNA TGTGCCAGCAGCCCAGGGAACACTGAAGCTTTCTTT.

The V gene is TRBV2, the J gene TRBJ1-2, with 8 positions matching TRBD1. The CDR3 covers 14 residues. Germline values: CDR1 SNHLY, CDR2 FYNNEI. The junction had 11 bases not matched to a gene; V was cut back by 6 bases and J by 8 bases. The CDR3 loop is CASRTGAEAWGYTF. CDR3 DNA sequence: TGTGCCAGCAGGACAGGGGCGGAAGCATGGGGCTACACCTTC.

This rearrangement joins TRBV7-2 to TRBJ1-5, with D possibly TRBD1 on 6 matching bases. Deletions cut 5 bases from V and 4 bases from J, with 9 bases between. CDR1 is SGHTA and CDR2 is FQGNSA in the germline V gene. This CDR3 spans 13 amino acids. The CDR3 DNA reads as TGTGCCAGCAGCGTGGACAGTAATCAGCCCCAGCATTTT. Translation gives CASSVDSNQPQHF.

V and J are TRBV6-2 or TRBV6-3 and TRBJ1-2; 8 bases are shared with TRBD1. V lost 2 bases and J lost 5; bases outside the gene matches: 13. From germline, CDR1 is MNHEY and CDR2 SVGEGT. The CDR3 is 17 amino acids. CDR3 nucleotides: TGTGCCAGCAGTTACACGGACCCGGACAGGGCCGTTTATGGCTACACCTTC. Translating gives CASSYTDPDRAVYGYTF.

The gene calls are TRBV19 and TRBJ1-2; no reliable D call. With 6 bases removed from V and 3 bases from J, the gap between germline ends came to 14 bases. Germline CDR1 and CDR2: LNHDA and SQIVND (reference sequence). This CDR3 is built from 14 residues. CDR3 residues: CASRSVERDYGYTF. The CDR3 bases are TGTGCCAGTAGGTCTGTCGAAAGAGACTATGGCTACACCTTC.

The chain carries TRBV18 and TRBJ1-1; 8 nucleotides agree with TRBD1. Looked up from germline, CDR1 is KGHSH and CDR2 is LQKENI. Losses at the gene ends were 6 bases for V and 6 bases for J; bases not matched to a gene: 9. The CDR3 has 14 residues. The DNA for the CDR3 is TGTGCCAGCTCGGCTCAGGGGGCTGGGGCTGAAGCTTTCTTT. This sequence encodes CASSAQGAGAEAFF.

This sequence joins TRBV21-1 and TRBJ1-2; whether TRBD1, the table's D call, matches the DNA was not checked. TRBV21-1 is annotated as a pseudogene. This CDR3 region has 16 residues. The DNA for the CDR3 is TGTGCCAGCAGCAAAGTCAGGGACACGGCTTCGGATGGCTACACCTTC. This encodes CASSKVRDTASDGYTF.

The V call is TRBV5-1, the J call TRBJ2-1; the match to TRBD1 covers 7 bases. This CDR3 has 15 residues. Looked up from germline, CDR1 is SGHRS and CDR2 is YFSETQ. The V and J ends lost 4 bases and 5 bases, in that order; junction bases with no gene match: 9. The CDR3 is CASSRRQGGNNEQFF. The CDR3, as DNA: TGCGCCAGCAGCCGGAGACAGGGTGGGAACAATGAGCAGTTCTTC.